The clone carrying this T cell receptor beta chain was counted many times. Its specificity is unknown. This specimen comes from a study of metastatic and nonmetastatic thyroid tumors. As for the study in general: Repertoires from blood and tumor or nodule tissue of malignant and benign thyroid patients were compared.

Findings and limits, study-wide: When malignant thyroid tumors were compared with benign nodules, TCR beta diversity was reportedly significantly higher in the malignant tumors. This held in both blood and tumor samples.

Thyroid surgery was preceded by no treatment in any patient. The authors' processing: In papillary thyroid cancer, a distant-metastasis classifier was built using CDR3 differences across clinicopathological groups. MiXCR reprocessed the PCR reads for TCRdb. The V and J calls reflect TCRdb's pipeline rather than the authors' work. The sample has some 22,000 clones, approximately 21% seen once; the top ten hold approximately 13%. V was trimmed by 1 base and J by 3 bases, leaving 7 bases between them. Germline V gene lookup returns CDR1 SEHNR and CDR2 FQNEAQ (reference sequence). CDR3 length: 13 amino acids.

Sequenced input: blood. The receptor was isolated from a male donor with papillary thyroid cancer or a benign thyroid nodule (not recorded which). Some clones in this sample may be carry-over from other donors' samples. This chain connects TRBV7-9 to TRBJ2-7; D might be TRBD1 or TRBD2, each matching 5 bases. The CDR3 coding sequence is TGTGCCAGCAGCTTAGGGGACGTCTACGAGCAGTACTTC. Protein: CASSLGDVYEQYF. The complete variable domain, with remaining parts taken from reference TRBV7-9 and TRBJ2-7, reads DTGVSQNPRHKITKRGQNVTFRCDPISEHNRLYWYRQTLGQGPEFLTYFQNEAQLEKSRLLSDRFSAERPKGSFSTLEIQRTEQGDSAMYLCASSLGDVYEQYFGPGTRLTVT.